This is a list of T cell receptor beta chains from one sample in a study of blood T cell repertoires in COVID-19. The table came from immunoSEQ multiplex PCR; TCRdb's copy has only in-frame clones and leaves some out. The sample lists about 170,000 clones, roughly 84% occurring once. Specimen: peripheral blood. These receptors were obtained from a human donor with acute or convalescent COVID-19. The donor label of this sample is uncertain. CDR3s include the opening cysteine and the closing phenylalanine or tryptophan. A D gene is named only where the DNA matches it firmly. The size of a clone is reported for some rows only, either as once, few or many, or as a class for expanded clones.

j_call clone_size v_call d_call cdr3_nt cdr3_aa
TRBJ2-7 . TRBV10-1 TRBD1 TGCGCCAGCAGGAGACAGGGATTGGCCCACGAGCAGTACTTC CASRRQGLAHEQYF
TRBJ1-6 . TRBV4-1 . TGCGCCAGCAGCCCAACACCTTATAATTCACCCCTCCACTTT CASSPTPYNSPLHF
TRBJ2-3 . TRBV10-2 TRBD1 TGCGCCAGCAGTTTAGGGACAGGGAAGGCAGATACGCAGTATTTT CASSLGTGKADTQYF
TRBJ2-5 . TRBV7-2 . TGTGCCAGCAGCTTGGGAACGCTTAGGGGGACCCAGTACTTC CASSLGTLRGTQYF
TRBJ2-5 . TRBV19 . TGTGCCAGTAGTATAAACAGACAAGAGACCCAGTACTTC CASSINRQETQYF
TRBJ2-3 . TRBV6-5 . TGTGCCAGCAGTTACTCGAGCCTACTAATAGATACGCAGTATTTT CASSYSSLLIDTQYF
TRBJ1-2 . TRBV7-8 TRBD1 TGTGCCAGCAGCCAACAAGACAGGGGGGCACCCTATGGCTACACCTTC CASSQQDRGAPYGYTF
TRBJ2-3 . TRBV5-1 TRBD2 TGCGCCAGCAGCTTATATACCGGGACTACAGGAAAAGATACGCAGTATTTT CASSLYTGTTGKDTQYF
TRBJ2-2 . TRBV6-5 TRBD1 TGTGCCAGCAGTTTAGACAGGGGGCGATCCGGGGAGCTGTTTTTT CASSLDRGRSGELFF
TRBJ2-7 . TRBV20-1 TRBD1 TGCAGTGCCCCCGGGACAGGGCTGTACTTC CSAPGTGLYF
TRBJ1-1 . TRBV6-4 TRBD1 TGTGCCAGCGACAGGGCGAACACTGAAGCTTTCTTT CASDRANTEAFF
TRBJ2-1 . TRBV11-1 TRBD2 TGTGCCAGCAGCGATTTATGGAGGCGGGAGAATGAGCAGTTCTTC CASSDLWRRENEQFF
TRBJ2-7 . TRBV19 TRBD1 TGTGCCAGTAGTCCCTCTACAGGGGGTGGCGAGCAGTACTTC CASSPSTGGGEQYF
TRBJ1-2 . TRBV27 . TGTGCCAGCAGTTCACCTTCGACAGCAGAAGAGGCGGGAAATGGCTACACCTTC CASSSPSTAEEAGNGYTF
TRBJ2-7 . TRBV5-6 . TGTGCCAGCAGCCTTTTTACGGAGCGCTACGAGCAGTACTTC CASSLFTERYEQYF
TRBJ2-3 . TRBV28 TRBD2 TGTGCCAGCAGTACGGTTGGGACTAGCGGGAGAGTAGATACGCAGTATTTT CASSTVGTSGRVDTQYF
TRBJ1-2 . TRBV30 TRBD1 TGTGCCTGGAGTGGGACAGGCAAGTATCGCTATGGCTACACCTTC CAWSGTGKYRYGYTF
TRBJ1-3 few TRBV7-9 TRBD1 TGTGCCAGCAGCTTATTGGGACAGAGAATCTCTGGAAACACCATATATTTT CASSLLGQRISGNTIYF
TRBJ2-1 once TRBV19 TRBD2 TGTGCCAGTAGTATAGACGCTAGCGGGGGGGCCCGCTTTACTGAGCAGTTCTTC CASSIDASGGARFTEQFF
TRBJ1-2 . TRBV30 TRBD1 TGTGCCTGGCAGGGGGCCTATGGCTACACCTTC CAWQGAYGYTF
TRBJ2-1 once TRBV3-1/TRBV3-2 . TGTGCCAGCAGCCAAGATAACAGCTACAATGAGCAGTTCTTC CASSQDNSYNEQFF
TRBJ2-2 . TRBV30 . TGTGCCTGGGCGTTAGGGGGCACCGGGGAGCTGTTTTTT CAWALGGTGELFF
TRBJ1-5 . TRBV10-2 TRBD1 TGCGCCAGCAGCACACAGGGGCTTAGCAATCAGCCCCAGCATTTT CASSTQGLSNQPQHF
TRBJ1-1 . TRBV6-5 TRBD1 TGTGCCAGCAGTTACAGGGGGCTAACTGAAGCTTTCTTT CASSYRGLTEAFF
TRBJ1-4 . TRBV19 . TGTGCCAGTAACCCCAGGGGACGCAGGGCCGAACTGTTTTTT CASNPRGRRAELFF
TRBJ2-2 few TRBV30 TRBD2 TGTGCCTGGAGCAGGCGGGGGGTAAACACCGGGGAGCTGTTTTTT CAWSRRGVNTGELFF
TRBJ2-3 . TRBV6-5 TRBD2 TGTGCCAGCTCTAGCGGGAGAACAGATACGCAGTATTTT CASSSGRTDTQYF
TRBJ1-5 . TRBV6-5 . TGTGCCAGCCACGAAAGTGGGCAACATCAGCCCCAGCATTTT CASHESGQHQPQHF